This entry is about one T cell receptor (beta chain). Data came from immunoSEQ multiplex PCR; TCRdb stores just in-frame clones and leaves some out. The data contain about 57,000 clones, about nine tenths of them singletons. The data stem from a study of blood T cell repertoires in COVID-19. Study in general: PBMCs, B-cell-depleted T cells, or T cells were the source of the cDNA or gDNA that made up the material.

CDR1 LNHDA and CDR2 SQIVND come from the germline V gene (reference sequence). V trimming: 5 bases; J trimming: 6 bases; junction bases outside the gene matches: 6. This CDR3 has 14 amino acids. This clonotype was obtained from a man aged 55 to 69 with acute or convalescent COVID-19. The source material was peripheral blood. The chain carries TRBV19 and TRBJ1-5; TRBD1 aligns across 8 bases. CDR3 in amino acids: CASSLGQGGQPQHF. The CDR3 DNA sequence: TGTGCCAGTAGTTTAGGACAGGGAGGTCAGCCCCAGCATTTT. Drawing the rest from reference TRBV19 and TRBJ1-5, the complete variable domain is DGGITQSPKYLFRKEGQNVTLSCEQNLNHDAMYWYRQDPGQGLRLIYYSQIVNDFQKGDIAEGYSVSREKKESFPLTVTSAQKNPTAFYLCASSLGQGGQPQHFGDGTRLSIL.